The next 8 T cell receptor beta chains were all read from a single sample in a study of memory CD4+ T cells and cytomegalovirus serostatus. Single viable CD3+CD4+CD8-CD45RO+ cells were sorted as the memory CD4+ T cells. Using immunoSEQ multiplex PCR, the repertoire was profiled, and TCRdb retains in-frame clones only, with some absent. The sample carries tens of thousands of clones, roughly 73% recorded once. The sample comprised memory CD4+ T cells from blood. These receptor sequences come from an adult in good health and CMV-seronegative.

This chain links TRBV6-5 with TRBJ1-5; D remains ambiguous. V shed 0 bases and J shed 3 bases, with 9 bases lying between them. CDR1 and CDR2 from the germline V gene are MNHEY and SVGAGI. The CDR3 is 15 residues long. CDR3 residues: CASSYSYGSNQPQHF. For the CDR3, the DNA is TGTGCCAGCAGTTACTCGTACGGATCCAATCAGCCCCAGCATTTT.

V gene TRBV7-8 combines with J gene TRBJ2-7; D is uncertain. The CDR3 consists of 12 residues. Trimming stripped 2 bases from V and 2 bases from J, with 4 bases between. Germline assignment: CDR1 SGHVS and CDR2 FQNEAQ. This chain's CDR3 is CASSLLPYEQYF. In nucleotides, the CDR3 is TGTGCCAGCAGCTTACTGCCCTACGAGCAGTACTTC.

The rearrangement links TRBV5-6 to TRBJ1-3, with no clear D. V was shortened by 0 bases and J by 0 bases, with 7 bases between the two germline ends. Germline lookup yields CDR1 SGHDT and CDR2 YYEEEE. CDR3 length equals 15 residues. Here the CDR3 reads CASSLARVSGNTIYF. Here the CDR3 DNA reads TGTGCCAGCAGCTTGGCTCGGGTCTCTGGAAACACCATATATTTT.

Concerning this clone: One junction end disagrees with the germline gene, perhaps due to a read error. The chain combines TRBV20-1 with TRBJ2-1; 9 nucleotides line up with TRBD2. Germline V gives CDR1 DFQATT, CDR2 SNEGSKA (reference sequence). The CDR3 sequence is 11 residues long. CDR3 nucleotides: TGCAGTGCTAGTAATCCTAGCGGGAAACTCTTC. It codes for CSASNPSGKLF.

The V call is TRBV5-6, the J call TRBJ2-7; no firm D call. The CDR3 consists of 17 residues. Germline CDR1 reads SGHDT; CDR2 reads YYEEEE. Trimming stripped 0 bases from V and 0 bases from J, with 16 bases between. CDR3 DNA sequence: TGTGCCAGCAGCTTGGTAGAAGGTCGTAGGAGCTCCTACGAGCAGTACTTC. Translated: CASSLVEGRRSSYEQYF. The variable domain in full, completed from reference TRBV5-6 and TRBJ2-7, reads DAGVTQSPTHLIKTRGQQVTLRCSPKSGHDTVSWYQQALGQGPQFIFQYYEEEERQRGNFPDRFSGHQFPNYSSELNVNALLLGDSALYLCASSLVEGRRSSYEQYFGPGTRLTVT.

The sample holds one count of this clone. V and J are TRBV29-1 and TRBJ1-1; D is ambiguous. The CDR3 has 11 residues. Trimming removed 4 bases at V and 7 bases at J, with 10 bases between. Germline-derived CDR1 and CDR2 are SQVTM and ANQGSEA. In nucleotides, the CDR3 is TGCAGCGTTGGCGAAGGGAGTGAAGCTTTCTTT. Its protein is CSVGEGSEAFF.

The rearrangement links TRBV5-6 to TRBJ1-2; D is unclear. Trimming took off 0 bases at V and 2 bases at J, with 5 bases between the two ends. This CDR3 is 13 amino acids long. From germline, CDR1 is SGHDT and CDR2 YYEEEE. CDR3 nucleotides: TGTGCCAGCAGCTTGGGGCAGAACTATGGCTACACCTTC. Its translation: CASSLGQNYGYTF.

J is TRBJ1-2 and V is TRBV28; no clear D gene. From germline, CDR1 is MDHEN and CDR2 SYDVKM. V lost 8 bases and J lost 2, with 6 bases in between. This CDR3 spans 11 amino acids. The CDR3, as DNA: TGTGCCAGCGGAAAAAACTATGGCTACACCTTC. This sequence encodes CASGKNYGYTF.